The 11 T cell receptor beta chains given below trace back to one sample, sequenced in a study of human CD8 memory T cell subsets. It was UMI-labeled 5' RACE by which the TCR beta libraries were made. No DNA is given; TCRdb re-called the 5' RACE reads and lists each CDR3 protein once. Its table records about 17,000 distinct CDR3 sequences. Sequences were obtained from CD8+ stem-like memory T cells (TSCM and TCM) sorted from PBMCs. This sample's subset: stem-like memory CD8 T cells (TSTEM), CCR7+ PD-1- TIGIT-. These receptors all stem from a human donor in good health.

The chain employs TRBV9 and TRBJ1-1; TCRdb selects TRBD1, and the lack of DNA leaves this call unchecked. Germline CDR1 is SGDLS and CDR2 is YYNGEE. This CDR3 comprises 13 residues. CDR3: CASSVAGGAEAFF.

The chain employs TRBV20-1 and TRBJ2-2. The V gene's germline CDR1 is DFQATT and CDR2 SNEGSKA (reference sequence). This CDR3 region has 12 residues. The CDR3 loop is CSAEVGTGELFF.

V and J are TRBV4-1 and TRBJ2-1; without DNA, the TCRdb call of TRBD2 cannot be checked. Germline-derived CDR1 and CDR2 are MGHRA and YSYEKL. The CDR3 covers 16 residues. The CDR3 is CASSQGGGLPYNEQFF.

V is TRBV5-4 and J is TRBJ2-4; checking the TCRdb D call of TRBD1 is not possible without DNA. Germline V lookup: CDR1 SGHNT, CDR2 YYREEE (reference sequence). The CDR3 has 17 residues. The CDR3 region is CASSPGTGPKPKNIQYF.

The rearrangement joins TRBV4-1 to TRBJ1-3; TCRdb names TRBD1, which stays unverified in the absence of DNA. The germline gives CDR1 MGHRA, CDR2 YSYEKL. The CDR3 is 16 amino acids. CDR3 sequence: CASSQERGDSGNTIYF.

This sequence joins TRBV7-9 and TRBJ1-2. This CDR3 region has 15 residues. Germline V gives CDR1 SEHNR, CDR2 FQNEAQ (reference sequence). The CDR3 sequence is CASSLDRTDNYGYTF.

Its frequency marks this clonotype as medium-sized. CDR3 sequence: CASSDTGGNQPQHF. The chain links TRBV9 to TRBJ1-5. This CDR3 comprises 14 residues. Germline V gene data show CDR1 as SGDLS and CDR2 as YYNGEE.

The chain has TRBV19 and TRBJ2-7. Germline CDR1 LNHDA, CDR2 SQIVND (reference sequence). This CDR3 is built from 14 residues. The CDR3 loop is CASRLTRDSYEQYF. The full variable domain, completed using reference TRBV19 and TRBJ2-7, is DGGITQSPKYLFRKEGQNVTLSCEQNLNHDAMYWYRQDPGQGLRLIYYSQIVNDFQKGDIAEGYSVSREKKESFPLTVTSAQKNPTAFYLCASRLTRDSYEQYFGPGTRLTVT.

The CDR3 loop is CASSVEGAGTGELFF. The chain employs TRBV9 and TRBJ2-2; TCRdb names TRBD1, which stays unverified in the absence of DNA. This CDR3 region has 15 residues. Germline-derived CDR1 and CDR2 are SGDLS and YYNGEE.

The CDR3 sequence is CASSSLGGGEQPQHF. The rearrangement links TRBV7-9 to TRBJ1-5. Per germline, CDR1 SEHNR and CDR2 FQNEAQ (reference sequence). CDR3 length: 15 amino acids.

The chain carries TRBV27 and TRBJ1-2; TCRdb calls TRBD1, which cannot be checked without DNA. This CDR3 comprises 13 residues. Germline lookup yields CDR1 MNHEY and CDR2 SMNVEV (reference sequence). Here the CDR3 reads CASSPTGDGGYTF.